The present T cell receptor beta chain was sequenced within a study of vaccination and CD4 T cells after COVID-19. Study results and limitations: It was observed that, in convalescent patients, a median 86.3% of reactive clones arose only post-vaccination.

Treatment: roughly 10-day PBMC culture with coronavirus spike peptide pools or control peptides (ViraFEST assay). The Oncomine TCR Beta short-read assay was applied to DNA of cultured CD4+ T cells. One entry per CDR3 protein, called by TCRdb with MiXCR from the PCR reads. In the table there are over 12,000 distinct CDR3 sequences, around 61% of which are singletons. Looked up from germline, CDR1 is SGDLS and CDR2 is YYNGEE. This CDR3 has 12 residues. V was shortened by 6 bases and J by 6 bases, with 12 bases between the two germline ends. With respect to this clonotype: Its target is not known.

The chain joins TRBV9 to TRBJ1-2; D might be TRBD1 (6 bases). The TCR was taken from a human donor who had recovered from COVID-19. Sequences were obtained from CD4+ T cells from blood, cultured in vitro. The CDR3 region is CASNRDQDGYTF. The CDR3 region has the DNA TGTGCCAGCAACAGGGACCAGGATGGCTACACCTTC.